The 13 T cell receptor beta chains reported below all come from one sample, sequenced in a study of control samples from healthy donors and cancer patients. TCRdb keeps only in-frame clones here, not all; method: immunoSEQ multiplex PCR. The table has 55,000 to 80,000 clones, about 92% seen once; the top ten hold approximately 5.5%. Sequenced sample: PBMCs. These receptors all come from a man aged 55-75 years with colorectal cancer.

This chain links TRBV5-4 with TRBJ1-4, with 7 bases fitting TRBD1. The J segment lost 5 bases and the V segment lost 0 bases, leaving 4 bases of the junction unmatched. Germline V CDR1 and CDR2: SGHNT, YYREEE (reference sequence). The CDR3 has 15 amino acids. CDR3 amino acids: CASSLGQGGNEKLFF. The CDR3 DNA follows: TGTGCCAGCAGCTTGGGACAGGGAGGAAATGAAAAACTGTTTTTT. The variable domain in full, completed from reference TRBV5-4 and TRBJ1-4, reads ETGVTQSPTHLIKTRGQQVTLRCSSQSGHNTVSWYQQALGQGPQFIFQYYREEENGRGNFPPRFSGLQFPNYSSELNVNALELDDSALYLCASSLGQGGNEKLFFGSGTQLSVL.

The rearrangement uses TRBV2 and TRBJ1-4; possible D gene TRBD1, 6 bases. The CDR3 runs 13 residues. V lost 7 bases, J lost 6 bases, and 12 bases lay in between. Per the germline V gene, CDR1 is SNHLY and CDR2 is FYNNEI. Written as DNA, the CDR3 is TGTGCCAGCAACCGGGACACTGATGAAAAACTGTTTTTT. The encoded protein is CASNRDTDEKLFF.

The V call is TRBV2, the J call TRBJ2-1; 9 bases fit TRBD2. This CDR3 region has 15 residues. The trim removed 6 bases at V and 6 bases at J, leaving 9 bases unmatched. Germline V lookup: CDR1 SNHLY, CDR2 FYNNEI. The CDR3 sequence is CASSPQLAGSNEQFF. CDR3 sequence (DNA): TGTGCCAGCAGCCCTCAGCTAGCGGGATCCAATGAGCAGTTCTTC.

The chain is built from TRBV15 and TRBJ2-5, with 7 bases matching TRBD2. The CDR3 length is 14 residues. The V segment lost 1 base and the J segment 10 bases; nucleotides outside the gene matches: 9. Per the germline V gene, CDR1 is LNHNV and CDR2 is YYDKDF (reference sequence). Written as DNA, the CDR3 is TGTGCCACCAGCAGAGGACTAGCCCAAGGGGACCAGTACTTC. Translated, it gives CATSRGLAQGDQYF.

V and J are TRBV7-6 and TRBJ2-4, with 9 positions matching TRBD1. V gave up 7 bases and J gave up 6 bases; unmatched junction bases: 10. The germline V gene has CDR1 SGHVS and CDR2 FNYEAQ. This CDR3 spans 15 amino acids. The CDR3 loop reads CASTLGGQGPNIQYF. The CDR3 DNA sequence: TGTGCCAGCACCTTGGGGGGACAGGGCCCAAACATTCAGTACTTC. Full variable domain (remainder filled in from reference TRBV7-6 and TRBJ2-4): GAGVSQSPRYKVTKRGQDVALRCDPISGHVSLYWYRQALGQGPEFLTYFNYEAQQDKSGLPNDRFSAERPEGSISTLTIQRTEQRDSAMYRCASTLGGQGPNIQYFGAGTRLSVL.

This chain links TRBV9 with TRBJ2-7; 7 bases map to TRBD1. Per the germline V gene, CDR1 is SGDLS and CDR2 is YYNGEE. V lost 4 bases to trimming and J lost 1 base; unmatched junction nucleotides: 8. This CDR3 is 15 amino acids long. CDR3 DNA sequence: TGTGCCAGCAGCCCCTCGGGGACAGCTTCCTACGAGCAGTACTTC. Protein sequence: CASSPSGTASYEQYF.

This clone was counted once. The J gene is TRBJ1-6, the V gene TRBV2, with TRBD1 identical over 9 bases. The CDR3 length is 15 residues. Germline V lookup: CDR1 SNHLY, CDR2 FYNNEI. V shed 2 bases, J shed 8 bases, and the junction held 4 bases outside the gene matches. The CDR3 here is CASSERGQGYSPLHF. Here the CDR3 DNA reads TGTGCCAGCAGTGAAAGGGGACAGGGATATTCACCCCTCCACTTT.

The chain is built from TRBV29-1 and TRBJ1-2, with 10 positions matching TRBD1. Trimming removed 4 bases from V and 4 bases from J; junction bases left unmatched: 3. The germline CDR1 and CDR2 sequences are SQVTM and ANQGSEA. The CDR3 is 13 residues long. The DNA for the CDR3 is TGCAGCGTTGTAGGGGACAGGGGCTATGGCTACACCTTC. Translation gives CSVVGDRGYGYTF.

J is TRBJ1-6 and V is TRBV7-2; D ambiguous. The CDR3 totals 14 residues. V shed 0 bases and J shed 9 bases, with 9 bases lying between them. Germline CDR1 is SGHTA and CDR2 is FQGNSA. The CDR3 loop reads CASSLAGLFSPLHF. DNA for the CDR3: TGTGCCAGCAGCTTAGCAGGGCTTTTTTCACCCCTCCACTTT.

In DNA, the CDR3 is TGTGCCAGCAGCAGGACAGATAGCAATCAGCCCCAGCATTTT. Amino acid sequence: CASSRTDSNQPQHF. V usage is TRBV6-2 or TRBV6-3 and J usage is TRBJ1-5, with a tentative D call TRBD1 (6 bases). The CDR3 runs 14 residues. Between the trimmed V and J ends, which lost 6 bases and 0 bases, there was a span of 9 bases. Germline loops: CDR1 MNHEY, CDR2 SVGEGT.

The chain couples TRBV3-1 (or the pseudogene TRBV3-2) to TRBJ1-6, with D perhaps TRBD1 (5 bases). The germline gives CDR1 LGHDT, CDR2 YNNKEL (reference sequence). V gave up 3 bases and J gave up 7 bases, with 10 bases separating them. The CDR3 has 14 amino acids. For the CDR3, the DNA is TGTGCCAGCAGCCAGGGGACGGAAAATTCACCCCTCCACTTT. The encoded protein is CASSQGTENSPLHF.

The genes are TRBV7-8 and TRBJ1-2; D call uncertain. V was cut by 2 bases and J by 1 base, with 2 bases left in between. Germline V lookup: CDR1 SGHVS, CDR2 FQNEAQ. This CDR3 region has 12 residues. The CDR3 DNA reads TGTGCCAGCAGCTTACTTAACTATGGCTACACCTTC. It specifies CASSLLNYGYTF. Full variable domain (missing parts from reference TRBV7-8 and TRBJ1-2): GAGVSQSPRYKVAKRGQDVALRCDPISGHVSLFWYQQALGQGPEFLTYFQNEAQLDKSGLPSDRFFAERPEGSVSTLKIQRTQQEDSAVYLCASSLLNYGYTFGSGTRLTVV.

This clone is medium-sized within its sample. CDR3: CASSQEAAPMGDEKLFF. The CDR3 DNA is TGTGCCAGCAGCCAAGAGGCAGCTCCCATGGGAGATGAAAAACTGTTTTTT. The chain joins TRBV4-2 to TRBJ1-4; D unclear. CDR1 and CDR2 from the germline V gene are LGHNA and YNFKEQ. The CDR3 is made up of 17 amino acids. V was trimmed by 0 bases and J by 6 bases, leaving 17 bases between them.